This T cell receptor (beta chain) was captured in a study of blood T cells in healthy people across ages. Findings and caveats of the study: While age rose, TCR beta diversity per million T cells dropped in a roughly linear way. CMV status of donors was unknown, possibly confounding expanded clonotype changes. Fewer expanded clones and more diversity marked long-lived versus aged donors.

As concerns this clonotype: The antigen is undetermined.

Primers used in a second PCR of about 7 to 12 cycles were a sample-barcoded 5' primer and a J-beta primer mix. Researchers report that each sample yielded at least 3 million CDR3-containing paired-end reads. MiXCR was run by TCRdb on the 5' RACE reads, yielding one entry per CDR3 protein. The sample shows 1 million to 1.2 million distinct CDR3 sequences, about two fifths of them seen only once. Germline loops: CDR1 MNHEY, CDR2 SVGAGI. The ends lost 5 bases at V and 10 bases at J; junction bases unmatched: 13. This CDR3 has 15 residues. The clonotype was recovered from a man aged 18 to 30 in good health. The chain recombines TRBV6-5 with TRBJ2-1; 8 positions agree with TRBD1. The sample was blood. This CDR3 is CASSQRQGSSYEQFF. CDR3 nucleotides: TGTGCCAGCAGTCAGCGACAGGGGTCTTCCTACGAGCAGTTCTTC.